These 26 T cell receptor beta chains came from one sample sequenced in a study of regulatory T cells in long-lasting Graves disease. As for time point: newly diagnosed GD, antithyroid drugs for less than 3 months. The TCR library was made from RNA extracted from PBMCs. In building TCR beta libraries, iRepertoire HTBI primers were used together with Arm-PCR of CDR3 regions. MiXCR, run by TCRdb on the multiplex PCR reads, gives a single entry per CDR3 protein. The sample carries approximately 390,000 distinct CDR3 sequences, 15% to 20% recorded once. The sample also formed part of further work on T cells in Graves' hyperthyroidism and ophthalmopathy.

This specimen consisted of peripheral blood mononuclear cells (PBMCs), obtained at new diagnosis, from a patient treated with antithyroid drugs. The receptors stem from a woman aged 18-29 years with Graves disease.

The genes are TRBV5-6 and TRBJ1-2; 7 bases map to TRBD1. Trimming removed 0 bases from V and 2 bases from J; junction bases left unmatched: 4. Per germline, CDR1 SGHDT and CDR2 YYEEEE. The CDR3 is 15 residues long. In nucleotides, the CDR3 is TGTGCCAGCAGCTTGGATGCAGGGGGGAACTATGGCTACACCTTC. Its protein product is CASSLDAGGNYGYTF. Looking up the rest from reference TRBV5-6 and TRBJ1-2 gives the full variable domain: DAGVTQSPTHLIKTRGQQVTLRCSPKSGHDTVSWYQQALGQGPQFIFQYYEEEERQRGNFPDRFSGHQFPNYSSELNVNALLLGDSALYLCASSLDAGGNYGYTFGSGTRLTVV.

The rearrangement links TRBV7-3 to TRBJ2-3; weak D call: TRBD2 (6 bases). The CDR3 spans 15 residues. CDR1 and CDR2 from the germline V gene are SGHTA and FQGTGA. V dropped 5 bases and J dropped 0 bases, with 12 bases sitting between them. The CDR3 here is CASSPHSGSTDTQYF. The CDR3 DNA sequence: TGTGCCAGCAGCCCCCATAGCGGAAGCACAGATACGCAGTATTTT. The full variable domain, in which reference TRBV7-3 and TRBJ2-3 provide the parts outside the CDR3, is GAGVSQTPSNKVTEKGKYVELRCDPISGHTALYWYRQSLGQGPEFLIYFQGTGAADDSGLPNDRFFAVRPEGSVSTLKIQRTERGDSAVYLCASSPHSGSTDTQYFGPGTRLTVL.

The chain joins TRBV7-3 to TRBJ1-6; D remains ambiguous. Trimming removed 3 bases from V and 6 bases from J, with 15 bases in between. Germline CDR1 SGHTA, CDR2 FQGTGA. CDR3 size: 16 residues. CDR3 coding DNA: TGTGCCAGCAGCTTGGCGGCTTCGGACCGTAATTCACCCCTCCACTTT. This encodes CASSLAASDRNSPLHF.

This clonotype has at least ten counts. The chain has TRBV28 and TRBJ2-4; 9 bases match TRBD2. With 8 bases clipped from V and 6 bases from J, the junction kept 8 bases outside the gene matches. Per germline, CDR1 MDHEN and CDR2 SYDVKM. The CDR3 has 14 residues. CDR3 nucleotide sequence: TGTGCCAGCCAGGGGACTAGCAGGGGAAACATTCAGTACTTC. It specifies CASQGTSRGNIQYF.

This clonotype was counted many times. The chain is built from TRBV5-1 and TRBJ2-1, with D tentatively TRBD2 (6 bases). This CDR3 region has 15 residues. The germline gives CDR1 SGHRS, CDR2 YFSETQ. V was clipped by 5 bases and J by 2 bases, with 14 bases between them. CDR3 sequence: CASRWGREPYNEQFF. In DNA, the CDR3 is TGCGCCAGCAGGTGGGGACGGGAGCCCTACAATGAGCAGTTCTTC.

The CDR3, as DNA: TGTGCCAGCAGCTTGGCCCTCGGGGGTGGCACTGAAGCTTTCTTT. Translated, it gives CASSLALGGGTEAFF. The V gene is TRBV5-6, the J gene TRBJ1-1; D might be TRBD1 (5 bases). With 0 bases removed from V and 4 bases from J, the gap between germline ends came to 13 bases. The CDR3 covers 15 residues. Germline CDR1 reads SGHDT; CDR2 reads YYEEEE.

A few counts support this clonotype. This rearrangement joins TRBV24-1 to TRBJ1-2; D not certain. This CDR3 contains 12 residues. The V gene's germline CDR1 is KGHDR and CDR2 SFDVKD. V was trimmed by 9 bases and J by 8 bases, leaving 15 bases between them. In DNA, the CDR3 is TGTGCCACCTCATCGGGGTCGTTGGGCTACACCTTC. As protein: CATSSGSLGYTF.

CDR3 amino acids: CASSLDTSPKLTDTQYF. The CDR3 region has the DNA TGCGCCAGCAGCTTGGACACTAGCCCAAAATTAACAGATACGCAGTATTTT. This chain uses TRBV5-1 with TRBJ2-3, with D possibly matching TRBD2 (6 bases). Germline-derived CDR1 and CDR2 are SGHRS and YFSETQ. The CDR3 covers 17 residues. Trimming left V 0 bases short and J 3 bases short, with 17 bases between.

In this sample, this clonotype turned up once. The rearrangement links TRBV20-1 to TRBJ2-1, with 10 bases matching TRBD2. CDR3 length: 14 amino acids. V was clipped by 1 base and J by 6 bases; unmatched bases: 3. Looked up from germline, CDR1 is DFQATT and CDR2 is SNEGSKA (reference sequence). DNA for the CDR3: TGCAGTGCTAGAGTTCTAGCGGGAGTCAATGAGCAGTTCTTC. This sequence encodes CSARVLAGVNEQFF.

CDR3 sequence reads: CASSQEAGGVRNTIYF. The CDR3 DNA reads TGCGCCAGCAGCCAAGAGGCAGGGGGCGTTAGAAACACCATATATTTT. The chain couples TRBV4-1 to TRBJ1-3; 8 bases line up with TRBD1. Germline V gene data show CDR1 as MGHRA and CDR2 as YSYEKL. Trimming took 0 bases from V and 5 from J; bases not matched to a gene: 6. The CDR3 length is 16 residues.

This clonotype was observed many times. The rearrangement joins TRBV11-1 to TRBJ2-7; D is perhaps TRBD1 or TRBD2 (5 bases each). Trimming removed 2 bases from V and 5 bases from J, with 7 bases in between. The V gene's germline CDR1 is SGHAT and CDR2 FQDESV (reference sequence). This CDR3 is 12 amino acids long. CDR3 DNA sequence: TGTGCCAGCAGCTTAATGGGGGACGAGCAGTACTTC. As protein: CASSLMGDEQYF.

In its sample, this clonotype was seen many times. The junction departs from the called germline gene at one end, perhaps through a read error. This sequence joins TRBV7-3 and TRBJ2-7; D remains unclear. Germline-derived CDR1 and CDR2 are SGHTA and FQGTGA. The CDR3 covers 13 residues. The CDR3 bases are TGTGCCAGCAGCCTAACACATAACTACGAGCAGTACTTC. This sequence encodes CASSLTHNYEQYF.

This chain connects TRBV20-1 to TRBJ1-6; the match to TRBD1 covers 8 bases. The CDR3 is made up of 14 amino acids. Germline-derived CDR1 and CDR2 are DFQATT and SNEGSKA (reference sequence). J lost 10 bases, V lost 2 bases, and 7 bases had no gene match. The chain's CDR3 is CSARQDRGGSPLHF. The CDR3 nucleotides read TGCAGTGCTAGACAAGACAGGGGAGGATCACCCCTCCACTTT.

About this clonotype: One base away lies a much larger clone, so this may be a sequencing read error. V and J are TRBV11-2 and TRBJ1-1, with D possibly being TRBD1 (6 bases). The CDR3 runs to 14 residues. Germline CDR1 reads SGHAT; CDR2 reads FQNNGV. CDR3 protein: CASSLRQVDTEALF. Written as DNA, the CDR3 is TGTGCCAGCAGCCTAAGACAGGTGGACACTGAAGCTCTCTTT.

This clonotype has a single count. Being one base from a much bigger clone, this may be a read error. The genes are TRBV2 and TRBJ1-4, with 8 bases identical to TRBD1. With 5 bases clipped from V and 6 bases from J, the junction kept 8 bases outside the gene matches. The CDR3 is 15 amino acids. Germline-derived CDR1 and CDR2 are SNHLY and FYNNEI. In DNA form, the CDR3 reads TGTGCCAGCAGTCCCGACAGGGGCCAAGATGAAAAACTGTTTTTT. Encoded protein: CASSPDRGQDEKLFF.

This clonotype has a count of ten or more. V is TRBV18 and J is TRBJ2-2; D is undetermined. V was shortened by 3 bases and J by 4 bases, with 9 bases between the two germline ends. CDR3 length: 14 amino acids. Germline lookup yields CDR1 KGHSH and CDR2 LQKENI. CDR3 bases: TGTGCCAGCTCACCTCCAACGTTCACCGGGGAGCTGTTTTTT. Protein: CASSPPTFTGELFF.

The chain couples TRBV7-9 to TRBJ2-3; 12 bases map to TRBD2. The CDR3 contains 16 residues. V was clipped by 5 bases and J by 12 bases; unmatched bases: 15. The germline gives CDR1 SEHNR, CDR2 FQNEAQ (reference sequence). This CDR3 is CASSNGTSGPTEFQYF. In DNA, the CDR3 is TGTGCCAGCAGCAACGGGACTAGCGGGCCGACAGAGTTCCAGTATTTT.

This sequence joins TRBV19 and TRBJ2-1, with 7 nucleotides matching TRBD2. After removal of 5 bases from V and 0 bases from J, the junction contained 7 bases not matched to a gene. Germline loops: CDR1 LNHDA, CDR2 SQIVND (reference sequence). The CDR3 consists of 16 residues. The CDR3 here is CASSPSQRGSYNEQFF. The CDR3 DNA reads TGTGCCAGTAGTCCCTCCCAGCGGGGCTCCTACAATGAGCAGTTCTTC.

The chain has TRBV9 and TRBJ2-1; 8 nucleotides align to TRBD2. V shed 3 bases and J 4 bases; nucleotides not matched to a gene: 6. The CDR3 contains 15 residues. Germline V gives CDR1 SGDLS, CDR2 YYNGEE. The CDR3 DNA is TGTGCCAGCAGCGGCAGCGGGGGTCTATACAATGAGCAGTTCTTC. Protein: CASSGSGGLYNEQFF.

The table lists this clonotype with a few counts. The chain links TRBV19 to TRBJ2-7, with 7 bases lining up with TRBD2. Trimming cost V 4 bases and J 5 bases; bases outside gene matches: 17. CDR1 LNHDA and CDR2 SQIVND come from the germline V gene (reference sequence). The CDR3 covers 17 residues. In DNA, the CDR3 is TGTGCCAGTAGTACCAGGGTTCAGGCGGGAGTCCACCACGAGCAGTACTTC. As protein: CASSTRVQAGVHHEQYF.

This clonotype was seen at least ten times. This chain connects TRBV27 to TRBJ2-7; tentative D call: TRBD1 (5 bases). The germline gives CDR1 MNHEY, CDR2 SMNVEV (reference sequence). V was clipped by 3 bases and J by 6 bases, with 18 bases between them. The CDR3 contains 15 residues. This CDR3 reads CASSLSISGIGEQYF. CDR3 nucleotides: TGTGCCAGCAGTTTGTCCATTTCAGGGATCGGCGAGCAGTACTTC.

The table lists this clonotype with many counts. The chain joins TRBV6-1 to TRBJ1-5; D remains unclear. Trimming took off 4 bases at V and 6 bases at J, with 16 bases between the two ends. Germline values: CDR1 MNHNS, CDR2 SASEGT. The CDR3 covers 15 residues. The CDR3 reads CASSGRPAGSQPQHF. The CDR3 coding sequence is TGTGCCAGCAGTGGACGGCCGGCGGGAAGTCAGCCCCAGCATTTT.

The chain joins TRBV6-5 to TRBJ2-1, with 8 nucleotides matching TRBD1. The DNA end is a closer match to TRBJ2-5, so the J assignment may be wrong. The CDR3 consists of 15 residues. The germline CDR1 and CDR2 sequences are MNHEY and SVGAGI. CDR3 in DNA: TGTGCCAGCAGTTACTCGGCAGGGGGCGCTGAGACCCAGTACTTC. Encoded protein: CASSYSAGGAETQYF.

This clonotype was recorded many times. V and J are TRBV12-3 or TRBV12-4 and TRBJ2-3; the D is unclear. Trimming shortened V by 2 bases and J by 0 bases, and 3 bases separated the two germline ends. CDR3 length: 13 amino acids. As DNA, the CDR3 is TGTGCCAGCAGTTTACACAGCACAGATACGCAGTATTTT. Its protein product is CASSLHSTDTQYF.

At least ten counts were recorded for this clonotype. The chain uses TRBV2 and TRBJ2-6; 7 nucleotides match TRBD1. V lost 4 bases and J lost 0; bases outside the gene matches: 9. Per the germline V gene, CDR1 is SNHLY and CDR2 is FYNNEI. The CDR3 sequence is 18 residues long. CDR3: CASSGPGQTTSGANVLTF. Here the CDR3 DNA reads TGTGCCAGCAGTGGTCCGGGACAGACTACCTCTGGGGCCAACGTCCTGACTTTC.

The table lists this clonotype with a few counts. The junction departs from the called germline gene at one end, perhaps through a read error. The chain carries TRBV27 and TRBJ2-2; 8 bases fit TRBD1. The CDR3 covers 14 residues. Per the germline V gene, CDR1 is MNHEY and CDR2 is SMNVEV (reference sequence). The CDR3 DNA reads TGTGCCAGCACGACAGGGGTTGGCTCCGGGGAGCCGTTTTTT. It specifies CASTTGVGSGEPFF.